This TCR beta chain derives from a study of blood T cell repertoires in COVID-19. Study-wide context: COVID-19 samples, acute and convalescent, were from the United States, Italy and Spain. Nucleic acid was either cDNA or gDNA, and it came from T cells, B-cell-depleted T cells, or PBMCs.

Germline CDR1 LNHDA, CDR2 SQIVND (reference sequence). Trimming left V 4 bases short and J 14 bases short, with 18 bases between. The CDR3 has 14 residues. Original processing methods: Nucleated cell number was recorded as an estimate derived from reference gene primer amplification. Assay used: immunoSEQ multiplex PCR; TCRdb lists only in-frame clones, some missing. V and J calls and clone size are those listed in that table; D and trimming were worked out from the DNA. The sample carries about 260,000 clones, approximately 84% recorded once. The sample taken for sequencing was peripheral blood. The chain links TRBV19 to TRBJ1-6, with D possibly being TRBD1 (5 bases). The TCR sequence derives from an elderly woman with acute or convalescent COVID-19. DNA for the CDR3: TGTGCCAGTAGTACTCGGGACGGGGGACGGACCCTCCACTTT. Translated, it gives CASSTRDGGRTLHF.